The 2 T cell receptor beta chains given below trace back to one sample, sequenced in a study of cytomegalovirus exposure and HLA in healthy donors. Both 60 Vbeta primers and 13 Jbeta primers went into the PCR. The method was immunoSEQ multiplex PCR; TCRdb's version includes in-frame clones alone and lacks a portion of them. The sample holds a few hundred thousand clones, roughly 80% seen once. Material for sequencing was PBMCs. These receptors were obtained from a girl aged 2 to 9 in good health and CMV-seronegative.

The gene calls are TRBV11-2 and TRBJ2-1, with D perhaps matching TRBD2 (6 bases). This CDR3 spans 15 amino acids. The germline V and J ends were trimmed by 4 bases and 8 bases, with 18 bases remaining between them. CDR1 SGHAT and CDR2 FQNNGV come from the germline V gene. The CDR3 here is CASSSHGRGMDEQFF. Written as DNA, the CDR3 is TGTGCCAGCAGCTCGCACGGGCGGGGAATGGATGAGCAGTTCTTC.

This chain connects TRBV25-1 to TRBJ1-3; TRBD1 is a possible D gene (5 bases). V was trimmed by 2 bases and J by 0 bases, leaving 17 bases between them. The V gene's germline CDR1 is MGHDK and CDR2 SYGVNS. The CDR3 consists of 18 residues. The CDR3 nucleotides read TGTGCCAGCAGTGAAGGGCTACGGAGGGACCTCTCTGGAAACACCATATATTTT. Its protein product is CASSEGLRRDLSGNTIYF.